This T cell receptor beta chain stems from a study of human versus mouse CDR3 diversity and MHC coevolution. Study conclusions and caveats: Mice had fewer CDR3 deletions and insertions than humans on average. Clonal inequality was lowest in most of the three human donors.

As to this clone: Its specificity is not known.

This CDR3 contains 13 residues. Looked up from germline, CDR1 is MNHEY and CDR2 is SVGAGI. V lost 5 bases and J lost 7, with 14 bases in between. Only in-frame clones appear in the TCRdb table, and some are missing; sequencing was by immunoSEQ multiplex PCR. This table has about 77,000 clones, just under 95% appearing once. The rearrangement joins TRBV6-5 to TRBJ1-2; the D is unclear. The clonotype was recovered from a person aged 25-75 years in good health. The sequenced sample consisted of naive CD4+ T cells from blood. Subset in this sample: CD45RO-negative CD62L-positive naive CD4 T cells. The CDR3 DNA is TGTGCCAGCAGTGAACTCCAGGCCTTTGGCTACACCTTC. Translated, it gives CASSELQAFGYTF.